This record concerns one T cell receptor beta chain sequence. The source of the sample is a study of regulatory and conventional T cells in RAG deficiency. The data were produced by immunoSEQ multiplex PCR, yet TCRdb's version contains in-frame clones alone and is incomplete. The data show fewer than 20,000 clones, about 87% seen once. Blood CD4+ CD25-high CD127-low regulatory T cells supplied the genomic DNA template. These data also formed part of another study, on regulatory T cells. From that report: Primers: 52 TRBV forward and 13 TRBJ reverse.

Sequenced material: Tregs sorted from blood. The clonotype originates from a human donor in good health.

The DNA for the CDR3 is TGTGCCAGCAGCTTGCCTACAGTCTTTAGTGGGTACACCTTC. This sequence encodes CASSLPTVFSGYTF. The genes are TRBV5-4 and TRBJ1-2; D unclear. Between the trimmed V and J ends, which lost 1 base and 11 bases, there was a span of 18 bases. Germline assignment: CDR1 SGHNT and CDR2 YYREEE (reference sequence). There are 14 residues in the CDR3. Complete variable domain (other parts from reference TRBV5-4 and TRBJ1-2): ETGVTQSPTHLIKTRGQQVTLRCSSQSGHNTVSWYQQALGQGPQFIFQYYREEENGRGNFPPRFSGLQFPNYSSELNVNALELDDSALYLCASSLPTVFSGYTFGSGTRLTVV.